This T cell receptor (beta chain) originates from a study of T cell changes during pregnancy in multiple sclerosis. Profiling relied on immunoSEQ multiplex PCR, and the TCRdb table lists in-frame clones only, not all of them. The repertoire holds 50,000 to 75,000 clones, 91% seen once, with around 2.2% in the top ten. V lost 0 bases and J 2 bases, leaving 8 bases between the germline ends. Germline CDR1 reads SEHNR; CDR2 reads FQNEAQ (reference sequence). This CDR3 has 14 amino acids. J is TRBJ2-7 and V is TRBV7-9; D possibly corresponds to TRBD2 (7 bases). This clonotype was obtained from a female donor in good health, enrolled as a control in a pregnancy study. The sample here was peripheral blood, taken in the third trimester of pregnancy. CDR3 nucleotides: TGTGCCAGCAGCTTAGCCGGGGGGCCCTACGAGCAGTACTTC. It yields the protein CASSLAGGPYEQYF. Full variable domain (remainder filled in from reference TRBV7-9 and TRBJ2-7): DTGVSQNPRHKITKRGQNVTFRCDPISEHNRLYWYRQTLGQGPEFLTYFQNEAQLEKSRLLSDRFSAERPKGSFSTLEIQRTEQGDSAMYLCASSLAGGPYEQYFGPGTRLTVT.